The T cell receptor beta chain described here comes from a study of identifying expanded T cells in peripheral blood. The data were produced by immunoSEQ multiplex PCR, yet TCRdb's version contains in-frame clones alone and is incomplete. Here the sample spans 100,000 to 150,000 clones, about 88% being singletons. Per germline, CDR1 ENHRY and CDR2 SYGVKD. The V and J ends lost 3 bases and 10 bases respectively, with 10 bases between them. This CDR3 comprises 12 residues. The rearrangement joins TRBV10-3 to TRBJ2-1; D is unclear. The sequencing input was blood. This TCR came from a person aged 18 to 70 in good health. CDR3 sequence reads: CAISDPNREQFF. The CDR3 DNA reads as TGTGCCATCAGTGACCCGAATAGGGAGCAGTTCTTC.